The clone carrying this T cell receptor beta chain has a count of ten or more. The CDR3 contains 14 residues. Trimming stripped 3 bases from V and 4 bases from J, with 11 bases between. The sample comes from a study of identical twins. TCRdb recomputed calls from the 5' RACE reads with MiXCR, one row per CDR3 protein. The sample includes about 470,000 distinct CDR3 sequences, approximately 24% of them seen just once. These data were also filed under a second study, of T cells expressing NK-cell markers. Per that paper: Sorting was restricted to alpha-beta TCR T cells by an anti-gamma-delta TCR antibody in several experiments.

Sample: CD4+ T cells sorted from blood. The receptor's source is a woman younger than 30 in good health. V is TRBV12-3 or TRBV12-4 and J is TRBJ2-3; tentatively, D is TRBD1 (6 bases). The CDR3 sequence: CASSLRTAPDTQYF. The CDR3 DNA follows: TGTGCCAGCAGTTTGAGGACAGCTCCAGATACGCAGTATTTT.